Listed below are T cell receptor beta chains from one sample, sequenced in a study of T cells in tumors after PD-1 blockade. The method was immunoSEQ multiplex PCR; TCRdb's version includes in-frame clones alone and lacks a portion of them. This repertoire shows 45,000 to 60,000 clones, over 70% found once; its top ten account for approximately 4%. Sample: PBMCs, taken before anti-PD-1 treatment. These receptors were taken from a human donor with basal cell carcinoma. Both conserved end residues are part of each CDR3. Each record gives: CDR3 length, J gene, clone size, D gene, V gene, CDR3 protein, CDR3 DNA. D genes are given only for firm matches. Only part of the rows carry a size: once, few, many, or a class if the clone is expanded.

CDR3 length: 14
J gene: TRBJ1-2
clone size: NA
D gene: NA
V gene: TRBV5-1
CDR3 protein: CASSLTTGSGGYTF
CDR3 DNA: TGCGCCAGCAGCTTGACCACAGGGTCAGGAGGCTACACCTTC

CDR3 length: 14
J gene: TRBJ1-4
clone size: NA
D gene: NA
V gene: TRBV5-6
CDR3 protein: CASSSGSPNEKLFF
CDR3 DNA: TGTGCCAGCAGCTCCGGGTCTCCTAATGAAAAACTGTTTTTT

CDR3 length: 16
J gene: TRBJ2-3
clone size: NA
D gene: TRBD1
V gene: TRBV28
CDR3 protein: CASSSPGTGGTDTQYF
CDR3 DNA: TGTGCCAGCAGTTCTCCCGGGACAGGGGGCACAGATACGCAGTATTTT

CDR3 length: 15
J gene: TRBJ1-3
clone size: once
D gene: NA
V gene: TRBV19
CDR3 protein: CASTMDASPGNTIYF
CDR3 DNA: TGTGCCAGTACCATGGATGCTAGTCCGGGAAACACCATATATTTT

CDR3 length: 16
J gene: TRBJ2-3
clone size: few
D gene: TRBD2
V gene: TRBV6-4
CDR3 protein: CASSDSGGGGQDTQYF
CDR3 DNA: TGTGCCAGCAGTGACTCGGGCGGGGGGGGACAAGATACGCAGTATTTT

CDR3 length: 14
J gene: TRBJ2-2
clone size: NA
D gene: TRBD2
V gene: TRBV6-5
CDR3 protein: CASTASGVDGELFF
CDR3 DNA: TGTGCCAGCACGGCTAGCGGGGTTGACGGGGAGCTGTTTTTT

CDR3 length: 18
J gene: TRBJ1-4
clone size: once
D gene: TRBD1
V gene: TRBV5-6
CDR3 protein: CASSPSYRGLATNEKLFF
CDR3 DNA: TGTGCCAGCAGCCCCAGCTACAGGGGGTTGGCAACTAATGAAAAACTGTTTTTT

CDR3 length: 11
J gene: TRBJ2-3
clone size: NA
D gene: NA
V gene: TRBV20-1
CDR3 protein: CSVEDDLGQYF
CDR3 DNA: TGCAGTGTCGAGGACGATCTCGGGCAGTATTTT

CDR3 length: 15
J gene: TRBJ2-7
clone size: NA
D gene: TRBD2
V gene: TRBV4-2
CDR3 protein: CASIPRTSRAYEQYF
CDR3 DNA: TGTGCCAGCATCCCGCGGACTAGCAGAGCCTACGAGCAGTACTTC

CDR3 length: 15
J gene: TRBJ1-2
clone size: once
D gene: TRBD1
V gene: TRBV5-1
CDR3 protein: CASSLGTGRNYGYTF
CDR3 DNA: TGCGCCAGCAGCTTGGGGACAGGAAGGAACTATGGCTACACCTTC

CDR3 length: 14
J gene: TRBJ2-2
clone size: NA
D gene: NA
V gene: TRBV5-5
CDR3 protein: CASERGANTGELFF
CDR3 DNA: TGTGCCAGCGAGAGGGGGGCGAACACCGGGGAGCTGTTTTTT

CDR3 length: 15
J gene: TRBJ1-5
clone size: NA
D gene: NA
V gene: TRBV6-5
CDR3 protein: CASRNTGGGNQPQHF
CDR3 DNA: TGTGCCAGCAGGAATACAGGTGGGGGCAATCAGCCCCAGCATTTT

CDR3 length: 16
J gene: TRBJ1-4
clone size: NA
D gene: TRBD1
V gene: TRBV5-4
CDR3 protein: CASSKSVGTGDEKLFF
CDR3 DNA: TGTGCCAGCAGCAAGTCCGTGGGGACAGGGGATGAAAAACTGTTTTTT

CDR3 length: 12
J gene: TRBJ2-1
clone size: NA
D gene: NA
V gene: TRBV19
CDR3 protein: CASGSINNEQFF
CDR3 DNA: TGTGCCAGTGGATCGATTAACAATGAGCAGTTCTTC

CDR3 length: 18
J gene: TRBJ1-6
clone size: NA
D gene: NA
V gene: TRBV18
CDR3 protein: CASSPPPLPSSYNSPLHF
CDR3 DNA: TGTGCCAGCTCACCACCCCCACTCCCTAGCTCCTATAATTCACCCCTCCACTTT

CDR3 length: 10
J gene: TRBJ1-1
clone size: NA
D gene: NA
V gene: TRBV28
CDR3 protein: CASRTETAFF
CDR3 DNA: TGTGCCAGCCGGACAGAGACGGCTTTCTTT

CDR3 length: 15
J gene: TRBJ2-3
clone size: NA
D gene: TRBD2
V gene: TRBV28
CDR3 protein: CASTETSGGADTQYF
CDR3 DNA: TGTGCCAGCACCGAGACTAGCGGGGGGGCAGATACGCAGTATTTT

CDR3 length: 14
J gene: TRBJ1-4
clone size: NA
D gene: TRBD1
V gene: TRBV5-1
CDR3 protein: CASSWGQAGEKLFF
CDR3 DNA: TGCGCCAGCAGCTGGGGACAGGCGGGTGAAAAACTGTTTTTT

CDR3 length: 12
J gene: TRBJ2-1
clone size: NA
D gene: NA
V gene: TRBV15
CDR3 protein: CATRAPTLEQFF
CDR3 DNA: TGTGCCACCAGAGCCCCGACATTAGAGCAGTTCTTC

CDR3 length: 13
J gene: TRBJ1-2
clone size: NA
D gene: NA
V gene: TRBV6-6
CDR3 protein: CASSYSKGGGYTF
CDR3 DNA: TGTGCCAGCAGTTACTCGAAGGGTGGTGGCTACACCTTC

CDR3 length: 12
J gene: TRBJ1-1
clone size: NA
D gene: NA
V gene: TRBV19
CDR3 protein: CASRTGFSEAFF
CDR3 DNA: TGTGCCAGTAGAACAGGGTTTTCTGAAGCTTTCTTT

CDR3 length: 12
J gene: TRBJ1-2
clone size: few
D gene: NA
V gene: TRBV28
CDR3 protein: CASSLLGDGYTF
CDR3 DNA: TGTGCCAGCAGTTTATTGGGGGACGGCTACACCTTC

CDR3 length: 13
J gene: TRBJ1-1
clone size: few
D gene: NA
V gene: TRBV19
CDR3 protein: CASSGSLNTEAFF
CDR3 DNA: TGTGCCAGTAGTGGGTCGTTGAACACTGAAGCTTTCTTT

CDR3 length: 15
J gene: TRBJ2-6
clone size: NA
D gene: NA
V gene: TRBV7-9
CDR3 protein: CASSRPGSGANVLTF
CDR3 DNA: TGTGCCAGCAGCCGTCCAGGGAGCGGGGCCAACGTCCTGACTTTC

CDR3 length: 14
J gene: TRBJ1-2
clone size: NA
D gene: TRBD1
V gene: TRBV6-5
CDR3 protein: CASSLGQGTYGYTF
CDR3 DNA: TGTGCCAGCAGCCTAGGACAGGGCACCTATGGCTACACCTTC